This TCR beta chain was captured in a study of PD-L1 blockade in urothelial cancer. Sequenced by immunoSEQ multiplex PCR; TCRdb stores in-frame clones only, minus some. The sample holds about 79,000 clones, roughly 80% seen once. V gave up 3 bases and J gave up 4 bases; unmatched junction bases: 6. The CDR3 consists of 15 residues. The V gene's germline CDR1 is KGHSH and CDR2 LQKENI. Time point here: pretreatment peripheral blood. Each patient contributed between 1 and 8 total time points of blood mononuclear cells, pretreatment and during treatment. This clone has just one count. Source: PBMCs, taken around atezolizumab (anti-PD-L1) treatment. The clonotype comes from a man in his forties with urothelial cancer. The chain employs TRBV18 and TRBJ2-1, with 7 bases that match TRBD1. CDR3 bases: TGTGCCAGCTCACCTTATACAGGGGAATACAATGAGCAGTTCTTC. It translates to CASSPYTGEYNEQFF.